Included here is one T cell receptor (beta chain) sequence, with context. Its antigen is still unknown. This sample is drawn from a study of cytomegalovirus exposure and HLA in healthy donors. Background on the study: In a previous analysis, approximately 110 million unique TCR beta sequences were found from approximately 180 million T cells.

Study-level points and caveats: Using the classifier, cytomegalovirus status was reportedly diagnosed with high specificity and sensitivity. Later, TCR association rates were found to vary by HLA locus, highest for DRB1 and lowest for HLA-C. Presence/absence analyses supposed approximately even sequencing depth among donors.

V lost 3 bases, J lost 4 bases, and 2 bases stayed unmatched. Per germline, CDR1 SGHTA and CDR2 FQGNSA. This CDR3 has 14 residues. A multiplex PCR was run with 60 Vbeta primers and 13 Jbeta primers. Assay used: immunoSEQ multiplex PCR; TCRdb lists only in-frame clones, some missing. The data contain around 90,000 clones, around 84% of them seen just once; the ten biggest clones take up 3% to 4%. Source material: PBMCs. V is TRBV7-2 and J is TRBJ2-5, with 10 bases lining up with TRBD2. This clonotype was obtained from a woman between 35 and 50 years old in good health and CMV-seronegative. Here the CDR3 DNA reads TGTGCCAGCAGCTTTAGCGGGAGGCCAGAGACCCAGTACTTC. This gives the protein CASSFSGRPETQYF.